This entry lists 28 T cell receptor beta chains sequenced from one sample in a study of T cell responses to AZD1222 COVID-19 vaccine. TCRdb keeps only in-frame clones here, not all; method: immunoSEQ multiplex PCR. The table includes about 84,000 clones, approximately 85% detected once. The material was peripheral blood, obtained 28 days after the second AZD1222 dose. These receptors were collected from an adult who received the AZD1222 COVID-19 vaccine.

The chain uses TRBV4-2 and TRBJ1-2, with a tentative D call TRBD1 (5 bases). Deletions cut 4 bases from V and 2 bases from J, with 14 bases between. The CDR3 totals 15 residues. Germline-derived CDR1 and CDR2 are LGHNA and YNFKEQ. CDR3 residues: CASSPGGGVNYGYTF. DNA of the CDR3: TGTGCCAGCAGCCCTGGGGGGGGAGTAAACTATGGCTACACCTTC.

The rearrangement links TRBV6-2 or TRBV6-3 to TRBJ1-2; TRBD1 is a possible D gene (6 bases). V was trimmed by 4 bases and J by 2 bases, leaving 11 bases between them. The CDR3 extends over 14 amino acids. Germline CDR1 MNHEY, CDR2 SVGEGT. Written as DNA, the CDR3 is TGTGCCAGCAGTTCAGGGGTCAGGAACTATGGCTACACCTTC. It translates to CASSSGVRNYGYTF.

V usage is TRBV13 and J usage is TRBJ2-1, with 10 bases that match TRBD2. This CDR3 is 18 amino acids long. Germline V gives CDR1 PRHDT, CDR2 FYEKMQ (reference sequence). Trimming at V came to 0 bases and at J to 0 bases, leaving 5 bases not matched to a gene. Here the CDR3 DNA reads TGTGCCAGCAGCTTAGGGGCTAGCGGGAGTAGCTCCTACAATGAGCAGTTCTTC. Translation: CASSLGASGSSSYNEQFF.

Details on this clone: A junction boundary mismatches the germline segment, possibly from a read error. J is TRBJ2-7 and V is TRBV7-9; 8 bases align to TRBD1. The CDR3 is 13 amino acids. Germline loops: CDR1 SEHNR, CDR2 FQNEAQ (reference sequence). The CDR3 bases are TGCGCGACACCAGGGGGCAAACCCCACGAGCAGTACTTC. It specifies CATPGGKPHEQYF.

This chain uses TRBV6-2 or TRBV6-3 with TRBJ2-7; no definite D call. Germline CDR1 and CDR2: MNHEY and SVGEGT. The CDR3 is 14 amino acids. The ends were cut back, 0 bases at V and 1 base at J, with 7 bases in the middle. CDR3 sequence: CASSYSWQSYEQYF. CDR3 bases: TGTGCCAGCAGTTACTCATGGCAATCCTACGAGCAGTACTTC.

The chain has TRBV27 and TRBJ2-3; D unresolved. CDR3 length: 13 amino acids. The V gene lost 2 bases and the J gene lost 3 bases, with 6 bases spanning the gap. Looked up from germline, CDR1 is MNHEY and CDR2 is SMNVEV (reference sequence). CDR3 residues: CASSLTETDTQYF. In DNA, the CDR3 is TGTGCCAGCAGTTTAACGGAAACAGATACGCAGTATTTT.

The chain couples TRBV19 to TRBJ1-4; no definite D call. The CDR3 spans 15 residues. Germline assignment: CDR1 LNHDA and CDR2 SQIVND (reference sequence). Between the trimmed V and J ends, which lost 3 bases and 6 bases, there was a span of 14 bases. CDR3 in DNA: TGTGCCAGTAGTATGAGCATTACCTTTTATGAAAAACTGTTTTTT. Protein sequence: CASSMSITFYEKLFF.

The rearrangement uses TRBV28 and TRBJ2-3; no definite D call. The CDR3 extends over 11 amino acids. Germline loops: CDR1 MDHEN, CDR2 SYDVKM. The CDR3 DNA sequence: TGTGACGGGTATAACACAGATACGCAGTATTTT. Translating it yields CDGYNTDTQYF. Full variable domain (remainder filled in from reference TRBV28 and TRBJ2-3): DVKVTQSSRYLVKRTGEKVFLECVQDMDHENMFWYRQDPGLGLRLIYFSYDVKMKEKGDIPEGYSVSREKKERFSLILESASTNQTSMYLCDGYNTDTQYFGPGTRLTVL.

This clone has more than one count but fewer than ten. This chain links TRBV5-4 with TRBJ2-1; D is perhaps TRBD1 or TRBD2 (5 bases each). V gave up 0 bases and J gave up 4 bases, with 14 bases separating them. CDR1 SGHNT and CDR2 YYREEE come from the germline V gene (reference sequence). The CDR3 has 16 amino acids. CDR3 coding DNA: TGTGCCAGCAGCTTGGCCAATCGGGACCTTTACAATGAGCAGTTCTTC. As protein: CASSLANRDLYNEQFF. The entire variable domain, with the rest obtained from reference TRBV5-4 and TRBJ2-1, is as follows: ETGVTQSPTHLIKTRGQQVTLRCSSQSGHNTVSWYQQALGQGPQFIFQYYREEENGRGNFPPRFSGLQFPNYSSELNVNALELDDSALYLCASSLANRDLYNEQFFGPGTRLTVL.

The chain has TRBV18 and TRBJ1-1; D is unclear. V gave up 2 bases and J gave up 3 bases, with 10 bases separating them. The CDR3 contains 14 residues. Germline V gene lookup returns CDR1 KGHSH and CDR2 LQKENI. The CDR3 region is CASSPTDGYTEAFF. In DNA, the CDR3 is TGTGCCAGCTCACCAACAGACGGATACACTGAAGCTTTCTTT.

This clone was observed once. The rearrangement uses TRBV7-2 and TRBJ1-5, with no clear D. The CDR3 length is 15 residues. V shed 1 base and J shed 3 bases, with 10 bases lying between them. The germline gives CDR1 SGHTA, CDR2 FQGNSA. DNA of the CDR3: TGTGCCAGCAGCTTAGTGTCAGTTATCAATCAGCCCCAGCATTTT. The encoded protein is CASSLVSVINQPQHF.

The chain carries TRBV7-9 and TRBJ1-1; 7 positions match TRBD1. Per germline, CDR1 SEHNR and CDR2 FQNEAQ (reference sequence). The CDR3 covers 19 residues. V lost 0 bases, J lost 1 base, and 14 bases stayed unmatched. CDR3: CASSLALFRGESWNTEAFF. The CDR3 nucleotides read TGTGCCAGCAGCTTAGCGCTTTTCAGGGGGGAATCGTGGAACACTGAAGCTTTCTTT.

This clone was counted between two and nine times. The chain couples TRBV4-3 to TRBJ1-3; the D is unclear. V was pared by 0 bases and J by 0 bases, with 12 bases between. CDR1 is LGHNA and CDR2 is YSLEER in the germline V gene. CDR3 length: 17 residues. In DNA, the CDR3 is TGCGCCAGCAGCCAAGATCACCCTCCCACCTCTGGAAACACCATATATTTT. The encoded protein is CASSQDHPPTSGNTIYF.

CDR3 DNA sequence: TGCGCCAGCGAGGACTATACGAACACCGGGGAGCTGTTTTTT. Encoded protein: CASEDYTNTGELFF. The rearrangement links TRBV5-1 to TRBJ2-2, with D possibly matching TRBD2 (6 bases). Trimming stripped 7 bases from V and 0 bases from J, with 10 bases between. The CDR3 runs 14 residues. The germline gives CDR1 SGHRS, CDR2 YFSETQ.

The chain combines TRBV4-2 with TRBJ2-2, with D unclear. V was clipped by 1 base and J by 4 bases, with 16 bases between them. Germline lookup yields CDR1 LGHNA and CDR2 YNFKEQ. The length of the CDR3 is 17 residues. CDR3 in DNA: TGTGCCAGCAGCCAAGGGACCCAACGGGCAGTCACCGGGGAGCTGTTTTTT. This translates into CASSQGTQRAVTGELFF.

This chain joins TRBV6-5 and TRBJ1-1; D gene ambiguous. The CDR3 is made up of 14 amino acids. The V and J ends lost 2 bases and 1 base respectively, with 8 bases between them. Germline V gene sequence: CDR1 MNHEY, CDR2 SVGAGI. CDR3 in amino acids: CASSYGRRNTEAFF. The CDR3, as DNA: TGTGCCAGCAGTTACGGGCGGCGGAACACTGAAGCTTTCTTT.

The chain combines TRBV27 with TRBJ2-7; 12 nucleotides line up with TRBD2. The ends lost 5 bases at V and 4 bases at J; junction bases unmatched: 6. Germline V CDR1 and CDR2: MNHEY, SMNVEV (reference sequence). The CDR3 length is 15 residues. The CDR3 protein is CASSGPGLAGYEQYF. The CDR3 DNA follows: TGTGCCAGCAGTGGACCGGGACTAGCGGGTTACGAGCAGTACTTC.

The chain recombines TRBV29-1 with TRBJ2-1, with 9 nucleotides matching TRBD2. Per the germline V gene, CDR1 is SQVTM and CDR2 is ANQGSEA. The CDR3 extends over 13 amino acids. The V and J ends lost 7 bases and 9 bases, in that order; junction bases with no gene match: 10. In DNA, the CDR3 is TGCAGCGGGTGGCTAGCGGGGTGGAGTGAGCAGTTCTTC. This translates into CSGWLAGWSEQFF.

This clone is medium-sized. The chain is built from TRBV6-4 and TRBJ2-2; D is uncertain. Trimming pared 4 bases from V and 5 bases from J, leaving 11 bases between. This CDR3 has 14 amino acids. The germline V gene has CDR1 MRHNA and CDR2 SNTAGT. The CDR3 coding sequence is TGTGCCAGCAGTGCTTCCCCGGGTACCGGGGAGCTGTTTTTT. Translated, it gives CASSASPGTGELFF.

The chain joins TRBV30 to TRBJ1-1; D unclear. Germline CDR1 reads GTSNPN; CDR2 reads SVGIG (reference sequence). This CDR3 is 13 amino acids long. V was shortened by 0 bases and J by 0 bases, with 5 bases between the two germline ends. Written as DNA, the CDR3 is TGTGCCTGGAGTGTTGGCTTGAACACTGAAGCTTTCTTT. Its translation is CAWSVGLNTEAFF.

The chain has TRBV6-5 and TRBJ1-2; tentatively, D is TRBD1 (5 bases). CDR3 length: 14 amino acids. Germline CDR1 and CDR2: MNHEY and SVGAGI. Trimming stripped 3 bases from V and 2 bases from J, with 10 bases between. As DNA, the CDR3 is TGTGCCAGCAGTTATAAACGGGGGAACTATGGCTACACCTTC. Protein product: CASSYKRGNYGYTF.

The chain links TRBV6-2 or TRBV6-3 to TRBJ1-6, with D unclear. In germline, CDR1 is MNHEY, CDR2 SVGEGT. There are 12 residues in the CDR3. Trimming removed 2 bases at V and 11 bases at J, with 7 bases between. The CDR3 sequence is CASSYTSAPLHF. CDR3 nucleotides: TGTGCCAGCAGTTACACATCCGCACCCCTCCACTTT.

The chain uses TRBV19 and TRBJ1-3; no reliable D call. The CDR3 has 12 residues. Germline CDR1 reads LNHDA; CDR2 reads SQIVND (reference sequence). V lost 3 bases and J lost 5, with 5 bases in between. CDR3 amino acids: CASSINRNTIYF. DNA for the CDR3: TGTGCCAGTAGTATCAACCGAAACACCATATATTTT.

The V gene is TRBV13, the J gene TRBJ2-7; D might be TRBD1 or TRBD2, each matching 5 bases. CDR1 is PRHDT and CDR2 is FYEKMQ in the germline V gene (reference sequence). The ends were cut back, 0 bases at V and 0 bases at J, with 6 bases in the middle. The CDR3 loop spans 14 amino acids. This chain's CDR3 is CASSLGGASYEQYF. The CDR3 DNA sequence: TGTGCCAGCAGCTTAGGCGGGGCCTCCTACGAGCAGTACTTC.

This clone was observed a handful of times. The chain joins TRBV19 to TRBJ2-1; 9 bases line up with TRBD2. Germline V gene sequence: CDR1 LNHDA, CDR2 SQIVND (reference sequence). There are 15 residues in the CDR3. After removal of 9 bases from V and 8 bases from J, the junction contained 14 bases not matched to a gene. The CDR3 loop reads CASMALGTSRDEQFF. The DNA for the CDR3 is TGTGCCAGCATGGCTCTCGGGACTAGCCGGGATGAGCAGTTCTTC. The whole variable domain, filled in from reference TRBV19 and TRBJ2-1, reads DGGITQSPKYLFRKEGQNVTLSCEQNLNHDAMYWYRQDPGQGLRLIYYSQIVNDFQKGDIAEGYSVSREKKESFPLTVTSAQKNPTAFYLCASMALGTSRDEQFFGPGTRLTVL.

This clone appeared a few times. The rearrangement uses TRBV11-3 and TRBJ2-3, with 8 bases fitting TRBD2. CDR3 size: 17 residues. V dropped 0 bases and J dropped 0; count of bases not matched to a gene: 5. CDR1 SGHNT and CDR2 YENEEA come from the germline V gene. The CDR3: CASSLDKLAGSTDTQYF. The CDR3 DNA reads TGTGCCAGCAGCTTAGATAAGCTAGCGGGCAGCACAGATACGCAGTATTTT.

The J gene is TRBJ2-7, the V gene TRBV28; D is perhaps TRBD1 or TRBD2 (6 bases each). This CDR3 is built from 15 residues. V was clipped by 5 bases and J by 0 bases, with 14 bases between them. CDR1 MDHEN and CDR2 SYDVKM come from the germline V gene. The CDR3 nucleotides are TGTGCCAGCAGTCGAAGGGGGGAGAGCTCCTACGAGCAGTACTTC. Translating it yields CASSRRGESSYEQYF.

This clone was seen just once. V usage is TRBV7-2 and J usage is TRBJ1-3; tentatively, D is TRBD1 (5 bases). Trimming took 2 bases from V and 9 from J, leaving 17 bases between them. Germline values: CDR1 SGHTA, CDR2 FQGNSA. This CDR3 spans 15 amino acids. CDR3 nucleotides: TGTGCCAGCAGCTTATTAACGGGGCTTCGGGCCACCATATATTTT. Translating gives CASSLLTGLRATIYF.